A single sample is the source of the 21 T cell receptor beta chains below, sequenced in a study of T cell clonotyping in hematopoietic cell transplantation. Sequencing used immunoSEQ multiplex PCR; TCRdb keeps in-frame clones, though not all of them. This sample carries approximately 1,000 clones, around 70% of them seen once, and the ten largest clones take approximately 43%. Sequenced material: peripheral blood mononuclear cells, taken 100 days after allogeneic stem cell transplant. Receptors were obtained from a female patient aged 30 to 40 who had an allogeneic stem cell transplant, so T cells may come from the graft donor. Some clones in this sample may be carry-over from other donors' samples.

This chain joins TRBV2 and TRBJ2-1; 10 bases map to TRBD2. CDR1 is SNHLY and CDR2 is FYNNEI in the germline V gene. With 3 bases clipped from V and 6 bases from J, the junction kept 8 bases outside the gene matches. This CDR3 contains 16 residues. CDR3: CASSDRLAGALNEQFF. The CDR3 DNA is TGTGCCAGCAGTGACAGGCTAGCGGGGGCCCTCAATGAGCAGTTCTTC.

As DNA, the CDR3 is TGTGCCAGCAGTCGCACAGGGAACACCGGGGAGCTGTTTTTT. It translates to CASSRTGNTGELFF. The chain is built from TRBV27 and TRBJ2-2, with D perhaps matching TRBD1 (5 bases). This CDR3 has 14 amino acids. V dropped 5 bases and J dropped 1 base, with 8 bases sitting between them. From germline, CDR1 is MNHEY and CDR2 SMNVEV (reference sequence).

The CDR3 loop reads CASSVNLGFADTQYF. The CDR3 DNA follows: TGTGCCAGCAGCGTAAATTTGGGGTTCGCAGATACGCAGTATTTT. The chain joins TRBV9 to TRBJ2-3, with no clear D. The CDR3 runs to 15 residues. From germline, CDR1 is SGDLS and CDR2 YYNGEE. The V end lost 1 base, the J end lost 4 bases, and 13 bases lay between the germline ends. The complete variable domain, with remaining parts taken from reference TRBV9 and TRBJ2-3, reads DSGVTQTPKHLITATGQRVTLRCSPRSGDLSVYWYQQSLDQGLQFLIQYYNGEERAKGNILERFSAQQFPDLHSELNLSSLELGDSALYFCASSVNLGFADTQYFGPGTRLTVL.

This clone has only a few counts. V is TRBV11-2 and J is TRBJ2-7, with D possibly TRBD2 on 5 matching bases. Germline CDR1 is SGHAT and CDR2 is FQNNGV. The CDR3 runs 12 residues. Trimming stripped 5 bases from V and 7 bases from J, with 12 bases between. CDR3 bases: TGTGCCAGCAGCGAGCGGACGAGGGAGCAGTACTTC. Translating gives CASSERTREQYF. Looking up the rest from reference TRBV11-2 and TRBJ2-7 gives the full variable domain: EAGVAQSPRYKIIEKRQSVAFWCNPISGHATLYWYQQILGQGPKLLIQFQNNGVVDDSQLPKDRFSAERLKGVDSTLKIQPAKLEDSAVYLCASSERTREQYFGPGTRLTVT.

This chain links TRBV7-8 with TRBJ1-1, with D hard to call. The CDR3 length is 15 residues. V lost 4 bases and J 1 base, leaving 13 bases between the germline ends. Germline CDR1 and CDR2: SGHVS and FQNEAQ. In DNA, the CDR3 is TGTGCCAGCAGCTCGGCCCCCGGACGGAACACTGAAGCTTTCTTT. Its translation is CASSSAPGRNTEAFF.

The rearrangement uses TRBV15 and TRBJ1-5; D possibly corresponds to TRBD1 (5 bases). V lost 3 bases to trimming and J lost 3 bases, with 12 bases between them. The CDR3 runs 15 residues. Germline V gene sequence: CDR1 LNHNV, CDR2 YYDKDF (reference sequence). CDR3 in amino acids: CATSREGLPNQPQHF. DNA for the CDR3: TGTGCCACCAGCAGGGAGGGACTTCCCAATCAGCCCCAGCATTTT.

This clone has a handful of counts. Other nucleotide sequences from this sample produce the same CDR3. The DNA for the CDR3 is TGTGCCAGCACCTCGGGACTGGATTCCTACGAGCAGTACTTC. Its translation is CASTSGLDSYEQYF. The chain couples TRBV2 to TRBJ2-7, with D possibly being TRBD2 (6 bases). CDR3 length equals 14 residues. Germline CDR1 reads SNHLY; CDR2 reads FYNNEI. The V end lost 7 bases, the J end lost 1 base, and 14 bases lay between the germline ends.

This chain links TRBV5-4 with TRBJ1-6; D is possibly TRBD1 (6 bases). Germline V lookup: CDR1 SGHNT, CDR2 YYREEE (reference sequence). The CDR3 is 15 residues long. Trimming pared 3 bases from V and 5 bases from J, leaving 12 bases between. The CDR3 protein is CASSWDIENNSPLHF. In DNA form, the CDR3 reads TGTGCCAGCAGCTGGGACATAGAAAATAATTCACCCCTCCACTTT.

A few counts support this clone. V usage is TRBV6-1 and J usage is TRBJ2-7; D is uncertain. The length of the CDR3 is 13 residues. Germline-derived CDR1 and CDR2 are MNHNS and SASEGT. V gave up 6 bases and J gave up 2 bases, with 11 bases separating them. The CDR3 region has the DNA TGTGCCAGCAGGCCCGCTGGGGCCTACGAGCAGTACTTC. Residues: CASRPAGAYEQYF.

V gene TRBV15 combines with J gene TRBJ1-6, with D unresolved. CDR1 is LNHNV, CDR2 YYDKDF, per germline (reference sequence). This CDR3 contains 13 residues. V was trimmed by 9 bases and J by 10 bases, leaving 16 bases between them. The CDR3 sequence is CATTPDLLSPLHF. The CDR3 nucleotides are TGTGCCACGACCCCCGACCTCCTATCACCCCTCCACTTT.

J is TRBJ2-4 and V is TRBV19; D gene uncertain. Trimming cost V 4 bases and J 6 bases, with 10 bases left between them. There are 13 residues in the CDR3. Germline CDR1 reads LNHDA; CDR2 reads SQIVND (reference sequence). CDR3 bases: TGTGCCAGTAGTAACGGCCGCGGAAACATTCAGTACTTC. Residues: CASSNGRGNIQYF.

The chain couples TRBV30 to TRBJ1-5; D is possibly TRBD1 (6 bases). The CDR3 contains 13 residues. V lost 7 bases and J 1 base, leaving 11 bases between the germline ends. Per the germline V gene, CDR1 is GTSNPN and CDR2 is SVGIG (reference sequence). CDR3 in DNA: TGTGCCTTCAACAGGGAAAGCAATCAGCCCCAGCATTTT. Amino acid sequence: CAFNRESNQPQHF.

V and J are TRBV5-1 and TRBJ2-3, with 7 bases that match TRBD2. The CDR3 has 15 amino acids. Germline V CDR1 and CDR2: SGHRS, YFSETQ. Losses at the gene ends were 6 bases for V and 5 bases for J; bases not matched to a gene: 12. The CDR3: CASTPSGPTRDTQYF. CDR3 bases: TGCGCCAGCACCCCTAGCGGCCCGACCAGAGATACGCAGTATTTT. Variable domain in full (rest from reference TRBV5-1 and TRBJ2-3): KAGVTQTPRYLIKTRGQQVTLSCSPISGHRSVSWYQQTPGQGLQFLFEYFSETQRNKGNFPGRFSGRQFSNSRSEMNVSTLELGDSALYLCASTPSGPTRDTQYFGPGTRLTVL.

CDR3 loop: CASRVGGVYGYTF. The CDR3 DNA reads TGTGCCAGCCGGGTGGGGGGAGTCTATGGCTACACCTTC. The chain is built from TRBV2 and TRBJ1-2; D might be TRBD1 (5 bases). The CDR3 covers 13 residues. V dropped 8 bases and J dropped 4 bases, with 14 bases sitting between them. Germline V gene lookup returns CDR1 SNHLY and CDR2 FYNNEI.

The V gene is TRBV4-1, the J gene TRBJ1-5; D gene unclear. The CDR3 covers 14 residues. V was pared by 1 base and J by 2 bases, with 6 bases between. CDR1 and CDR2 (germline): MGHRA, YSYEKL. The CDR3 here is CASSQVWGNQPQHF. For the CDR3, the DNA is TGCGCCAGCAGCCAAGTGTGGGGCAATCAGCCCCAGCATTTT.

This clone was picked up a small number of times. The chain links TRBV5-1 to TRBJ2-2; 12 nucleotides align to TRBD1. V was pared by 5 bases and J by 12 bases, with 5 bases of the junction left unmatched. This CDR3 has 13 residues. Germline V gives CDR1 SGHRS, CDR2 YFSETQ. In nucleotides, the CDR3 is TGCGCCAGCAGGCTGGGACAGGGGGCGAAGCTGTTTTTT. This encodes CASRLGQGAKLFF.

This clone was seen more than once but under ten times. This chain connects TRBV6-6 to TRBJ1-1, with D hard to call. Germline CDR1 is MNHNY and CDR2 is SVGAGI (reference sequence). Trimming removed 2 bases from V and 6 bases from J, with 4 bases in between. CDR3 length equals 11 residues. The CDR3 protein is CASSYGAEAFF. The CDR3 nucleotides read TGTGCCAGCAGTTACGGAGCTGAAGCTTTCTTT.

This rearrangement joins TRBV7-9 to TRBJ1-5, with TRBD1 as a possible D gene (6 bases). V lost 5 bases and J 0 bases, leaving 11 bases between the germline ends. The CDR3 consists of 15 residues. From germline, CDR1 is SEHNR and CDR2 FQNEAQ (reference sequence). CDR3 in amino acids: CASSPEGDSNQPQHF. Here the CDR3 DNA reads TGTGCCAGCAGCCCCGAGGGGGATAGCAATCAGCCCCAGCATTTT. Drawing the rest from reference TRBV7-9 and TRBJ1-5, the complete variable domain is DTGVSQNPRHKITKRGQNVTFRCDPISEHNRLYWYRQTLGQGPEFLTYFQNEAQLEKSRLLSDRFSAERPKGSFSTLEIQRTEQGDSAMYLCASSPEGDSNQPQHFGDGTRLSIL.

The DNA of the CDR3 is TGTGCCAGCAGAAAGACAGGGGGGATTTACGAGCAGTACTTC. Amino acid sequence: CASRKTGGIYEQYF. The chain employs TRBV13 and TRBJ2-7, with 9 bases lining up with TRBD1. The CDR3 runs 14 residues. J gave up 4 bases and V 6 bases, and 7 bases lay outside the gene matches. The V gene's germline CDR1 is PRHDT and CDR2 FYEKMQ (reference sequence).

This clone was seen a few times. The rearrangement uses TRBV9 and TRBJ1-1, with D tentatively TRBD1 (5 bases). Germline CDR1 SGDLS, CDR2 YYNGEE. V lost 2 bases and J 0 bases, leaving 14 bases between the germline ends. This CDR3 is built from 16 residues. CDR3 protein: CASSVAGRRMNTEAFF. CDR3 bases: TGTGCCAGCAGCGTCGCAGGGCGTAGAATGAACACTGAAGCTTTCTTT.

The CDR3: CASSYGTGETNEKLFF. The CDR3 DNA reads TGTGCCAGCAGCTATGGGACGGGGGAAACTAATGAAAAACTGTTTTTT. The chain has TRBV7-9 and TRBJ1-4, with D possibly matching TRBD1 (5 bases). V was pared by 4 bases and J by 1 base, with 13 bases between. This CDR3 has 16 amino acids. CDR1 is SEHNR, CDR2 FQNEAQ, per germline (reference sequence).